These 27 T cell receptor beta chains came from one sample sequenced in a study of T cell repertoires in cytomegalovirus infection. A single record per CDR3 protein comes from TCRdb applying MiXCR to the reads. In the table there are hundreds of thousands of distinct CDR3 sequences, 17% of which are singletons. The sequenced sample consisted of PBMCs. The receptors derive from a human donor in good health (CMV status not recorded). Some clones in this sample may be carry-over from other donors' samples.

The chain carries TRBV4-1 and TRBJ2-1; unclear D gene. V shed 2 bases and J shed 5 bases, with 1 base lying between them. This CDR3 spans 11 amino acids. Germline CDR1 is MGHRA and CDR2 is YSYEKL. In nucleotides, the CDR3 is TGCGCCAGCAGCCAAAACAATGAGCAGTTCTTC. Protein: CASSQNNEQFF.

The V call is TRBV27, the J call TRBJ2-3, with D unresolved. V was shortened by 1 base and J by 5 bases, with 7 bases between the two germline ends. Germline loops: CDR1 MNHEY, CDR2 SMNVEV (reference sequence). The CDR3 has 13 amino acids. CDR3 amino acids: CASSLYGEDTQYF. The CDR3 DNA reads as TGTGCCAGCAGTTTATATGGGGAAGATACGCAGTATTTT.

The chain combines TRBV20-1 with TRBJ1-6, with 7 nucleotides matching TRBD1. The CDR3 runs to 14 residues. The germline CDR1 and CDR2 sequences are DFQATT and SNEGSKA (reference sequence). Trimming removed 2 bases from V and 7 bases from J; junction bases left unmatched: 5. The CDR3 nucleotides read TGCAGTGCTAGACCGACAGGGCAAAATTCACCCCTCCACTTT. This gives the protein CSARPTGQNSPLHF.

This clonotype was found many times. The CDR3 sequence: CASRPGQGPDTQYF. Written as DNA, the CDR3 is TGTGCCAGCAGGCCGGGACAGGGCCCAGATACGCAGTATTTT. The gene calls are TRBV7-2 and TRBJ2-3, with TRBD1 identical over 9 bases. CDR3 length: 14 residues. The V segment lost 6 bases and the J segment 4 bases; nucleotides outside the gene matches: 5. Germline V gene lookup returns CDR1 SGHTA and CDR2 FQGNSA.

This clonotype was seen ten or more times. CDR3 in DNA: TGTGCCGCCCAACGGAGCCTCGTTCAGTTGAATGAGCAGTTCTTC. Translating it yields CAAQRSLVQLNEQFF. The chain couples TRBV6-2 or TRBV6-3 to TRBJ2-1; D not certain. Germline CDR1 is MNHEY and CDR2 is SVGEGT. V lost 11 bases and J 7 bases, leaving 24 bases between the germline ends. The CDR3 length is 15 residues.

This clonotype was observed a handful of times. CDR3 bases: TGTGCCAGCAGTTACTTTATGGCGGGAGAGAACACCGGGGAGCTGTTTTTT. Translated: CASSYFMAGENTGELFF. This chain links TRBV6-5 with TRBJ2-2; 7 bases fit TRBD2. There are 17 residues in the CDR3. The ends lost 1 base at V and 1 base at J; junction bases unmatched: 6. The germline CDR1 and CDR2 sequences are MNHEY and SVGAGI.

This clonotype was counted many times. The CDR3 loop reads CASSLAGGAKTQYF. The CDR3 coding sequence is TGTGCCAGCAGCTTAGCGGGGGGGGCTAAGACCCAGTACTTC. The genes are TRBV7-2 and TRBJ2-5; a possible D gene is TRBD2 (7 bases). The CDR3 consists of 14 residues. V lost 0 bases to trimming and J lost 6 bases, with 11 bases between them. Germline CDR1 is SGHTA and CDR2 is FQGNSA.

This clonotype showed up many times. This chain uses TRBV7-2 with TRBJ2-2, with D possibly being TRBD1 (6 bases). The CDR3 loop spans 16 amino acids. The V and J ends lost 5 bases and 2 bases respectively, with 15 bases between them. The germline gives CDR1 SGHTA, CDR2 FQGNSA. DNA of the CDR3: TGTGCCAGCAGCCACCGGACAGCCCCTAACACCGGGGAGCTGTTTTTT. Encoded protein: CASSHRTAPNTGELFF.

The chain combines TRBV15 with TRBJ1-3, with D perhaps TRBD1 (5 bases). V dropped 5 bases and J dropped 0 bases, with 17 bases sitting between them. Germline loops: CDR1 LNHNV, CDR2 YYDKDF (reference sequence). This CDR3 is built from 17 residues. The CDR3 is CATSPPGTATSGNTIYF. Written as DNA, the CDR3 is TGTGCCACCAGCCCCCCGGGGACCGCCACCTCTGGAAACACCATATATTTT.

J is TRBJ2-5 and V is TRBV20-1, with a possible D match to TRBD2 (6 bases). Trimming removed 0 bases from V and 1 base from J, with 15 bases in between. The CDR3 is 16 amino acids. Germline CDR1 is DFQATT and CDR2 is SNEGSKA (reference sequence). Here the CDR3 reads CSAREGQAGRQETQYF. In DNA form, the CDR3 reads TGCAGTGCTAGAGAGGGGCAGGCGGGGCGCCAAGAGACCCAGTACTTC.

The chain uses TRBV25-1 and TRBJ2-5, with TRBD1 matching over 8 bases. CDR1 is MGHDK and CDR2 is SYGVNS in the germline V gene. Trimming at V came to 3 bases and at J to 3 bases, leaving 3 bases not matched to a gene. The CDR3 runs to 14 residues. CDR3 in DNA: TGTGCCAGCAGTGAGGACAGGGCCGAAGAGACCCAGTACTTC. It codes for CASSEDRAEETQYF.

This clonotype was counted a few times. The chain couples TRBV20-1 to TRBJ1-4; 10 nucleotides align to TRBD1. This CDR3 is built from 14 residues. With 7 bases clipped from V and 7 bases from J, the junction kept 9 bases outside the gene matches. The V gene's germline CDR1 is DFQATT and CDR2 SNEGSKA (reference sequence). The chain's CDR3 is CSVQEGTGVEKLFF. For the CDR3, the DNA is TGCAGTGTCCAGGAGGGGACAGGGGTTGAAAAACTGTTTTTT.

The J gene is TRBJ1-1, the V gene TRBV5-6; the D is unclear. CDR1 and CDR2 (germline): SGHDT, YYEEEE. V was trimmed by 0 bases and J by 1 base, leaving 7 bases between them. This CDR3 has 14 residues. This CDR3 is CASSLGLPNTEAFF. CDR3 nucleotide sequence: TGTGCCAGCAGCTTGGGCCTCCCGAACACTGAAGCTTTCTTT.

A few counts support this clonotype. The chain uses TRBV6-5 and TRBJ1-2; 12 bases are shared with TRBD1. Germline V gene sequence: CDR1 MNHEY, CDR2 SVGAGI. CDR3 length equals 15 residues. V gave up 4 bases and J gave up 8 bases; unmatched junction bases: 8. The CDR3 coding sequence is TGTGCCAGCAGTTCCGGGACAGGGGGCCTGTTGGGCTACACCTTC. Amino acid sequence: CASSSGTGGLLGYTF.

In its sample, this clonotype was seen a few times. The chain recombines TRBV11-3 with TRBJ1-1; tentatively, D is TRBD1 (5 bases). Between the trimmed V and J ends, which lost 5 bases and 6 bases, there was a span of 16 bases. The germline gives CDR1 SGHNT, CDR2 YENEEA. This CDR3 is 14 amino acids long. CDR3 residues: CASSPSRGSAEAFF. CDR3 nucleotide sequence: TGTGCCAGCAGCCCGTCCCGGGGGAGCGCTGAAGCTTTCTTT.

As regards this clonotype: This CDR3 fails to terminate in the conserved phenylalanine or tryptophan, so it likely reflects a read error. It is unclear where the CDR3 begins or ends on the DNA, so no DNA is shown, and the CDR3 is as TCRdb lists it. This chain connects TRBV5-5 to TRBJ1-2; the table's D call TRBD1 went unverified against the DNA. Germline V gene data show CDR1 as SGHKS and CDR2 as YYEKEE (reference sequence). The length of the CDR3 is 11 amino acids, counting both ends. The CDR3 reads CASSLAWVTEV.

In regard to this clonotype: A read error may be the cause here, since a much bigger clone is one base away. V and J are TRBV6-2 or TRBV6-3 and TRBJ2-5; D is undetermined. CDR1 and CDR2 (germline): MNHEY, SVGEGT. The CDR3 is 13 residues long. As DNA, the CDR3 is TGTGCCAGCACGTCCAGAGTGAAAGAGGCCCAGTACTTC. Amino acids: CASTSRVKEAQYF.

The V call is TRBV10-3, the J call TRBJ1-1, with D possibly TRBD1 on 5 matching bases. Trimming took off 11 bases at V and 5 bases at J, with 24 bases between the two ends. Germline assignment: CDR1 ENHRY and CDR2 SYGVKD. CDR3 size: 15 residues. The DNA for the CDR3 is TGTGCCGCGCTTGGGACCACGACGGGTTGGACTGAAGCTTTCTTT. Translation: CAALGTTTGWTEAFF.

In its sample, this clonotype was seen a few times. The rearrangement joins TRBV5-5 to TRBJ1-5; 7 bases map to TRBD1. This CDR3 is built from 14 residues. V gave up 5 bases and J gave up 2 bases; unmatched junction bases: 4. Looked up from germline, CDR1 is SGHKS and CDR2 is YYEKEE (reference sequence). The CDR3 nucleotides read TGTGCCAGCAGTAGAACAGGGGGCAATCAGCCCCAGCATTTT. Protein product: CASSRTGGNQPQHF. The full variable domain, in which reference TRBV5-5 and TRBJ1-5 provide the parts outside the CDR3, is DAGVTQSPTHLIKTRGQQVTLRCSPISGHKSVSWYQQVLGQGPQFIFQYYEKEERGRGNFPDRFSARQFPNYSSELNVNALLLGDSALYLCASSRTGGNQPQHFGDGTRLSIL.

The table lists this clonotype with a few counts. The chain employs TRBV4-1 and TRBJ2-6; 7 bases fit TRBD1. CDR1 MGHRA and CDR2 YSYEKL come from the germline V gene. Trimming cost V 10 bases and J 0 bases; bases outside gene matches: 9. CDR3 length: 16 residues. The CDR3 DNA reads TGCGCCACTAACCCGGACAGGAGCTCTGGGGCCAACGTCCTGACTTTC. Translating gives CATNPDRSSGANVLTF.

This clonotype was seen repeatedly, ten times or more. The chain recombines TRBV12-3 or TRBV12-4 with TRBJ2-5, with a possible D match to TRBD2 (6 bases). V was trimmed by 4 bases and J by 4 bases, leaving 19 bases between them. This CDR3 comprises 16 residues. The CDR3 DNA reads as TGTGCCAGCAGTTCAGCCACGACACCCGGGAGAGAGACCCAGTACTTC. It yields the protein CASSSATTPGRETQYF.

This clonotype has ten or more counts. The chain combines TRBV7-2 with TRBJ2-1; possible D gene TRBD2, 7 bases. Germline CDR1 SGHTA, CDR2 FQGNSA. Trimming removed 2 bases at V and 9 bases at J, with 17 bases between. The CDR3 runs 15 residues. CDR3 DNA sequence: TGTGCCAGCAGCTTATGGGGGGGGGCCGGTGGTGAGCAGTTCTTC. Its translation is CASSLWGGAGGEQFF. Together with reference TRBV7-2 and TRBJ2-1, the CDR3 gives the full variable domain: GAGVSQSPSNKVTEKGKDVELRCDPISGHTALYWYRQSLGQGLEFLIYFQGNSAPDKSGLPSDRFSAERTGGSVSTLTIQRTQQEDSAVYLCASSLWGGAGGEQFFGPGTRLTVL.

On this clonotype: A read error may be the cause here, since a much bigger clone is one base away. J is TRBJ1-2 and V is TRBV19, with 8 bases aligning to TRBD1. CDR1 is LNHDA and CDR2 is SQIVND in the germline V gene (reference sequence). CDR3 size: 16 residues. The CDR3 sequence is CAGSLPETGAHYGYTF. The DNA for the CDR3 is TGTGCCGGTAGTCTCCCTGAGACAGGGGCTCACTATGGCTACACCTTC.

In its sample, this clonotype was seen a few times. The chain links TRBV7-3 to TRBJ2-1, with TRBD1 as a possible D gene (6 bases). The germline V gene encodes CDR1 SGHTA and CDR2 FQGTGA. V was shortened by 2 bases and J by 10 bases, with 9 bases between the two germline ends. This CDR3 spans 12 amino acids. CDR3 DNA sequence: TGTGCCAGCAGCTTAGGGGGCGGCGAGCAGTTCTTC. Translating it yields CASSLGGGEQFF.

This clonotype was recorded many times. This chain links TRBV7-2 with TRBJ1-2; tentatively, D is TRBD1 (5 bases). The V gene's germline CDR1 is SGHTA and CDR2 FQGNSA. Trimming shortened V by 6 bases and J by 4 bases, and 21 bases separated the two germline ends. This CDR3 has 16 residues. The CDR3 region is CASSPRGQAVSYGYTF. CDR3 nucleotides: TGTGCCAGCAGTCCTCGGGGCCAGGCTGTCAGCTATGGCTACACCTTC.

This clonotype was detected many times. This rearrangement joins TRBV7-9 to TRBJ2-3; D unresolved. V lost 3 bases and J 0 bases, leaving 19 bases between the germline ends. The length of the CDR3 is 18 residues. Per germline, CDR1 SEHNR and CDR2 FQNEAQ (reference sequence). This chain's CDR3 is CASSFTNAWGASTDTQYF. The CDR3 DNA sequence: TGTGCCAGCAGCTTTACCAATGCGTGGGGTGCTAGCACAGATACGCAGTATTTT. Using reference TRBV7-9 and TRBJ2-3 for the parts outside the CDR3, the full variable domain is DTGVSQNPRHKITKRGQNVTFRCDPISEHNRLYWYRQTLGQGPEFLTYFQNEAQLEKSRLLSDRFSAERPKGSFSTLEIQRTEQGDSAMYLCASSFTNAWGASTDTQYFGPGTRLTVL.

This clonotype turned up a few times. The CDR3 loop is CSARRINYGYTF. The CDR3, as DNA: TGCAGTGCTAGACGGATAAACTATGGCTACACCTTC. The J gene is TRBJ1-2, the V gene TRBV20-1, with D hard to call. The length of the CDR3 is 12 residues. The ends were cut back, 2 bases at V and 2 bases at J, with 6 bases in the middle. Germline V gene lookup returns CDR1 DFQATT and CDR2 SNEGSKA (reference sequence).